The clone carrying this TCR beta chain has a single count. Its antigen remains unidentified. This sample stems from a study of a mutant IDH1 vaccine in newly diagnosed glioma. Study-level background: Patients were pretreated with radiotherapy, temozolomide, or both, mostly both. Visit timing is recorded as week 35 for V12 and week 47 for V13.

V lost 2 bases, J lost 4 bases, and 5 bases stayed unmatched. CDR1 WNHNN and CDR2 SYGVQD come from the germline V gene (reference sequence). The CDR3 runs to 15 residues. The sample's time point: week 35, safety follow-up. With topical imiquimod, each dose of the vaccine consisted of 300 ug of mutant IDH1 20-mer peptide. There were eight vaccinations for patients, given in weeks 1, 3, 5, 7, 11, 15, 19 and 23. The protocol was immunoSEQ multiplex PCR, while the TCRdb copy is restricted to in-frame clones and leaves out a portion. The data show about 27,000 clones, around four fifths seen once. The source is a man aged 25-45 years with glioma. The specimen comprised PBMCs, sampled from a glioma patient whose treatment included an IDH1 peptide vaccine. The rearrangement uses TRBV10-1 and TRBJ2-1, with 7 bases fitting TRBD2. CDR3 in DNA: TGCGCCAGCAGTGAGGCCGCGGGAGCGTACAATGAGCAGTTCTTC. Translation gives CASSEAAGAYNEQFF.